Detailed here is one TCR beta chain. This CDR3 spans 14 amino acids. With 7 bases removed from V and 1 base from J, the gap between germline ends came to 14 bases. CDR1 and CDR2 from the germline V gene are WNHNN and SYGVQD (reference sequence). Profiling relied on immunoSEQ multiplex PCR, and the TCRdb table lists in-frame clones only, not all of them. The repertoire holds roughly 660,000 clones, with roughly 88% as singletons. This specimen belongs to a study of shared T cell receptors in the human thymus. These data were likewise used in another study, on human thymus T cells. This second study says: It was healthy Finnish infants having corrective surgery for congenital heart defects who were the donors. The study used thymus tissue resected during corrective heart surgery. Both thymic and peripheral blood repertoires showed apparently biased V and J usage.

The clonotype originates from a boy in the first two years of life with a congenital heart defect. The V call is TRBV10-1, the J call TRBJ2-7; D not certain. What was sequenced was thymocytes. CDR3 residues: CASKTDGCSYEQYF. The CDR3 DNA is TGCGCCAGCAAAACCGACGGGTGTTCCTACGAGCAGTACTTC.